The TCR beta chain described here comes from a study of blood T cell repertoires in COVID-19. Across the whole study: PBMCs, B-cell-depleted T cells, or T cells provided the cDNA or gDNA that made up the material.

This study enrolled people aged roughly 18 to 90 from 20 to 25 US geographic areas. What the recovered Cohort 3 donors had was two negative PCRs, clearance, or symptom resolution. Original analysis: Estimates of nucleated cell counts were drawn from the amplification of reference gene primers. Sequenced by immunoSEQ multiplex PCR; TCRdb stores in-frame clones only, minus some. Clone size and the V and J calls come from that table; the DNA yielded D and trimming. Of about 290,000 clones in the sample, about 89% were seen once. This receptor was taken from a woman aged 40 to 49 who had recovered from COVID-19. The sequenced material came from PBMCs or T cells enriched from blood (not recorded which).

The DNA for the CDR3 is TGTGCCAGCAGGACCACGGGTAACTATGGCTACACCTTC. Encoded protein: CASRTTGNYGYTF. The genes are TRBV4-2 and TRBJ1-2, with D hard to call. The ends were cut back, 6 bases at V and 1 base at J, with 9 bases in the middle. The germline CDR1 and CDR2 sequences are LGHNA and YNFKEQ. The CDR3 runs to 13 residues.